The 3 T cell receptor beta chains reported below all come from one sample, sequenced in a study of T cell changes during pregnancy in multiple sclerosis. Sequencing used immunoSEQ multiplex PCR; TCRdb keeps in-frame clones, though not all of them. The table includes tens of thousands of clones, approximately 91% detected once. Material: peripheral blood, obtained before pregnancy. The receptors were sampled from a female donor with multiple sclerosis, enrolled in a pregnancy study.

The chain is built from TRBV7-9 and TRBJ2-7; D is uncertain. Germline V gene sequence: CDR1 SEHNR, CDR2 FQNEAQ (reference sequence). Trimming took off 4 bases at V and 0 bases at J, with 19 bases between the two ends. This CDR3 region has 17 residues. CDR3 nucleotides: TGTGCCAGCAGCTCCACTCCCACTCGCGGCCCCTCCTACGAGCAGTACTTC. Its protein product is CASSSTPTRGPSYEQYF.

The chain recombines TRBV6-6 with TRBJ2-7, with 8 nucleotides matching TRBD2. This CDR3 region has 12 residues. Germline CDR1 reads MNHNY; CDR2 reads SVGAGI (reference sequence). Germline trimming cut 6 bases from V and 6 bases from J; bases unmatched to any gene: 4. The CDR3 region has the DNA TGTGCCAGCAGGTATACTAGCGGCGAGCAGTACTTC. Residues: CASRYTSGEQYF.

This chain joins TRBV7-9 and TRBJ1-1; the D gene is possibly TRBD1 (6 bases). The germline gives CDR1 SEHNR, CDR2 FQNEAQ (reference sequence). Trimming stripped 0 bases from V and 4 bases from J, with 9 bases between. The CDR3 spans 14 residues. The CDR3 is CASSLAQQGTEAFF. As DNA, the CDR3 is TGTGCCAGCAGCTTAGCGCAACAGGGCACTGAAGCTTTCTTT.